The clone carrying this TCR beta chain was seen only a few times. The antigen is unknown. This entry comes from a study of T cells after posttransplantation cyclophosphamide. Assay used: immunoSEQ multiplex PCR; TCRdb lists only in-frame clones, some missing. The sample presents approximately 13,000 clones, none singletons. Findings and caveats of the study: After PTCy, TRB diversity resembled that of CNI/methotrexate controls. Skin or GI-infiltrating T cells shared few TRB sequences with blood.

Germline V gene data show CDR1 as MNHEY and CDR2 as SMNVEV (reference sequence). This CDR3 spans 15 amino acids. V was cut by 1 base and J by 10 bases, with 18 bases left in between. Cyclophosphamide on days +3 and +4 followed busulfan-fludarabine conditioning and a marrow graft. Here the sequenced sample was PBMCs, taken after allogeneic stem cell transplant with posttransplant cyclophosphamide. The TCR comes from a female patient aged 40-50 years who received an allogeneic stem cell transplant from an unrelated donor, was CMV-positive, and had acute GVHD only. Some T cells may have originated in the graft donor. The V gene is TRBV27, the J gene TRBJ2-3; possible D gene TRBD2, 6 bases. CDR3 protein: CASSLYPAGTFAQYF. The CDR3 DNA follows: TGTGCCAGCAGTTTATACCCAGCGGGTACGTTCGCGCAGTATTTT.